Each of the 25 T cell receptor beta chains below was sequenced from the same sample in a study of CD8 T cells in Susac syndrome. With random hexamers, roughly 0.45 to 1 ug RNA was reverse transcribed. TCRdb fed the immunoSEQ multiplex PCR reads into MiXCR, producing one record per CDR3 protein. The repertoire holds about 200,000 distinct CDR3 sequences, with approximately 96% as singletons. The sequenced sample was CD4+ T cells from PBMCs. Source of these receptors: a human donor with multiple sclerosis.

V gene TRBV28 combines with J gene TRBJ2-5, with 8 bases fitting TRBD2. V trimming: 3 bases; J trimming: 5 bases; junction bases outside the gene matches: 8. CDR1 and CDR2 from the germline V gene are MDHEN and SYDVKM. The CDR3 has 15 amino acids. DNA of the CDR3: TGTGCCAGCAGTTTTCTCGCGGGGGGCGGGGAGACCCAGTACTTC. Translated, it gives CASSFLAGGGETQYF.

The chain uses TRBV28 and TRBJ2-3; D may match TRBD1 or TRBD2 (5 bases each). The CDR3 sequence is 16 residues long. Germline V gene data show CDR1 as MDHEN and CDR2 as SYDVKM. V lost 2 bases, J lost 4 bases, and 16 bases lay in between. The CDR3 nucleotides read TGTGCCAGCAGTTTAAAGCCTAGCTTGGGGGCAGATACGCAGTATTTT. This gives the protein CASSLKPSLGADTQYF.

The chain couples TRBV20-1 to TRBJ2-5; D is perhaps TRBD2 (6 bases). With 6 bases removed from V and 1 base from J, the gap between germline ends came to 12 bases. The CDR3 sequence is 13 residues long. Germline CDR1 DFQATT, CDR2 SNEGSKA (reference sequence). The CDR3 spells CSAEWRGQETQYF. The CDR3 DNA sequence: TGCAGTGCCGAGTGGAGGGGCCAAGAGACCCAGTACTTC.

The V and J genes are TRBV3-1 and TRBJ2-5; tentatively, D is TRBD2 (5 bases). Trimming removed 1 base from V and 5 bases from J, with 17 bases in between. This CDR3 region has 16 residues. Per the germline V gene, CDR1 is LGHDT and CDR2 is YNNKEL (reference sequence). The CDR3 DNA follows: TGTGCCAGCAGCCAAGGGTTAGCGCGGAGTCGGGAGACCCAGTACTTC. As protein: CASSQGLARSRETQYF.

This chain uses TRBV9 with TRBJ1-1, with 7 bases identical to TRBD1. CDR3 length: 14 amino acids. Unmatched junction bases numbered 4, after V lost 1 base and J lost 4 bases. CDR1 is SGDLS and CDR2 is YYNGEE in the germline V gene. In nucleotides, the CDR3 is TGTGCCAGCAGCGTAACAGGGGTGGGCACTGAAGCTTTCTTT. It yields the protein CASSVTGVGTEAFF.

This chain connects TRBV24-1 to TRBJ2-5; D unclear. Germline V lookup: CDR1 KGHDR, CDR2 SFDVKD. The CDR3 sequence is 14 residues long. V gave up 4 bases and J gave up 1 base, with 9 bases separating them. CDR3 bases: TGTGCCACCAGTGAAACAGCGAGCCAAGAGACCCAGTACTTC. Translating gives CATSETASQETQYF.

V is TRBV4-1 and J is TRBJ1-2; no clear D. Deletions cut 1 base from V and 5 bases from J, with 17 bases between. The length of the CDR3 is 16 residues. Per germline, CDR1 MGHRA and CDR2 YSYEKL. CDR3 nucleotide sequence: TGCGCCAGCAGCCAAGCCGATGGGCAGATGGCGTATGGCTACACCTTC. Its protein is CASSQADGQMAYGYTF.

CDR3 coding DNA: TGCGCCAGCACCTTTTCAGGGGACACCGGGGAGCTGTTTTTT. Its translation: CASTFSGDTGELFF. The chain joins TRBV5-1 to TRBJ2-2; possibly TRBD1 for D (6 bases). The CDR3 runs 14 residues. Trimming took 6 bases from V and 3 from J, leaving 12 bases between them. Germline-derived CDR1 and CDR2 are SGHRS and YFSETQ.

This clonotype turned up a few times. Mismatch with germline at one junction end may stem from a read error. The CDR3 region has the DNA TGTGCCAGCAGTTTAGACAATCAGCCCCAGCATTTT. Its translation is CASSLDNQPQHF. V and J are TRBV7-9 and TRBJ1-5, with D uncertain. The CDR3 extends over 12 amino acids. In germline, CDR1 is SEHNR, CDR2 FQNEAQ (reference sequence).

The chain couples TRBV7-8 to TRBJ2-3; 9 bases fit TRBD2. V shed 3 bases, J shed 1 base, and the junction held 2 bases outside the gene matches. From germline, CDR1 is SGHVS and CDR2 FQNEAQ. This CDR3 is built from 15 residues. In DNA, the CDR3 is TGTGCCAGCAGCTTTGTAGCGGGGGGCACAGATACGCAGTATTTT. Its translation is CASSFVAGGTDTQYF.

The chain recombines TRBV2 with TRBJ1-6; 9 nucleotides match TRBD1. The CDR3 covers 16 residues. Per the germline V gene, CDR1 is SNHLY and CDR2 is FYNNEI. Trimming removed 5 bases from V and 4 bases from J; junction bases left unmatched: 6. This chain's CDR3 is CASSRTTGGYNSPLHF. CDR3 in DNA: TGTGCCAGCAGTCGAACGACAGGGGGTTATAATTCACCCCTCCACTTT.

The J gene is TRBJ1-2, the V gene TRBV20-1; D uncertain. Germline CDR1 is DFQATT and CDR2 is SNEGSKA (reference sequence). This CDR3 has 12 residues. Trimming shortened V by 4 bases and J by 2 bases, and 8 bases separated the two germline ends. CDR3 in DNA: TGCAGTGCTAACGGGAGGAACTATGGCTACACCTTC. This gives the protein CSANGRNYGYTF.

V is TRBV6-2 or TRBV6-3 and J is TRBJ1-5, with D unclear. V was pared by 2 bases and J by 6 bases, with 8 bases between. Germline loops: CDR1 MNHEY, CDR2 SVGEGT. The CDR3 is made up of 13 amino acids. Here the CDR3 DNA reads TGTGCCAGCAGTTACACGAGGGCTCAGCCCCAGCATTTT. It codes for CASSYTRAQPQHF.

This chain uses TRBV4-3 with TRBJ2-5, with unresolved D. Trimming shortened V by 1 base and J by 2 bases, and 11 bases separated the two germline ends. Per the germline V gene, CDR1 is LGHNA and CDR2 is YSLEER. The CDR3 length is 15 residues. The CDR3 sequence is CASSQGSSRQETQYF. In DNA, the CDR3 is TGCGCCAGCAGCCAAGGGAGTTCCCGGCAAGAGACCCAGTACTTC.

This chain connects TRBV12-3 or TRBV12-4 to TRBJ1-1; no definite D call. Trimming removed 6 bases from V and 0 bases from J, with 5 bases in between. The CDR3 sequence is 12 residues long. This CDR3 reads CASRTMNTEAFF. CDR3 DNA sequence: TGTGCCAGCAGAACGATGAACACTGAAGCTTTCTTT.

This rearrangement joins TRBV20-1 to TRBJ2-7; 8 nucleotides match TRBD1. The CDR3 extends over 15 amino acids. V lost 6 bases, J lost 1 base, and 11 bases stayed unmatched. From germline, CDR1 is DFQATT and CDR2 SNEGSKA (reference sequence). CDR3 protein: CSAGLGTGISYEQYF. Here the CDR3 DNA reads TGCAGTGCCGGCCTCGGGACAGGCATATCCTACGAGCAGTACTTC.

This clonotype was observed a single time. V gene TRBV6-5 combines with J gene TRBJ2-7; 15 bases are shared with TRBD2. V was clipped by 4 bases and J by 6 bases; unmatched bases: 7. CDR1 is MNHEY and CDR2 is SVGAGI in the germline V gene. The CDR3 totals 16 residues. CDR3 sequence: CASSWGLAGGLSEQYF. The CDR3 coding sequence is TGTGCCAGCAGTTGGGGACTAGCGGGGGGTCTTTCCGAGCAGTACTTC.

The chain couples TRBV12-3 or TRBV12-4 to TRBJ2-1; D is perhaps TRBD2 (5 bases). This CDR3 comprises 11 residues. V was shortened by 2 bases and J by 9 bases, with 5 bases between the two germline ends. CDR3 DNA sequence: TGTGCCAGCAGTTTACGGGGTGAGCAGTTCTTC. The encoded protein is CASSLRGEQFF.

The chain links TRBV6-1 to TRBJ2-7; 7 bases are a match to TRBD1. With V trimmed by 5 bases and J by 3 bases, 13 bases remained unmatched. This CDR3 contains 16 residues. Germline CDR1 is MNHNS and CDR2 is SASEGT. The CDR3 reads CASSRRPGTDFYEQYF. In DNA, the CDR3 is TGTGCCAGCAGTCGACGGCCCGGGACAGATTTCTACGAGCAGTACTTC.

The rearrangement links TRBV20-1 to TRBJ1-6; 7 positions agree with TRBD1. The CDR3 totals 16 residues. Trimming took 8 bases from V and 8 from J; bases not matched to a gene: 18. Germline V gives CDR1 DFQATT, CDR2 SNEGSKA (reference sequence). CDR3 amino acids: CSTTLLTGTVDSPLHF. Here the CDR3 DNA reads TGCAGTACCACGCTATTGACAGGGACCGTGGATTCACCCCTCCACTTT.

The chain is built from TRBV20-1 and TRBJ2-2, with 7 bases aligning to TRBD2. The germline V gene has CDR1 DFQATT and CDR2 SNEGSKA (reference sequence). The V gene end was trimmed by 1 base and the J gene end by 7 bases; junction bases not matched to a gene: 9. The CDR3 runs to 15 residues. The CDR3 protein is CSARVPGGGHGELFF. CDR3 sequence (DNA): TGCAGTGCTAGAGTTCCGGGGGGAGGTCACGGGGAGCTGTTTTTT.

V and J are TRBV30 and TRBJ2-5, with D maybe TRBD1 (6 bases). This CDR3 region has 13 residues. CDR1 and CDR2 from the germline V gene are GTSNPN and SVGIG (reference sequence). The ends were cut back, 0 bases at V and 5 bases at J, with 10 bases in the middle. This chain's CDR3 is CAWSVRRGETQYF. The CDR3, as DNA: TGTGCCTGGAGTGTACGAAGGGGGGAGACCCAGTACTTC.

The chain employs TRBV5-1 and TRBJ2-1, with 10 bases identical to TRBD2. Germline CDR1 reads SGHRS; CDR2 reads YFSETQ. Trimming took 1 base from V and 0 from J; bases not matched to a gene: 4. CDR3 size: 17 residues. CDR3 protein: CASSLKTSGFSYNEQFF. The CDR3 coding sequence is TGCGCCAGCAGCTTGAAGACTAGCGGGTTCTCCTACAATGAGCAGTTCTTC.

CDR3 sequence (DNA): TGCGCCAGCGGAGGACTAGCGGGTAGGGAGACCGGGGAGCTGTTTTTT. Its translation is CASGGLAGRETGELFF. This chain links TRBV5-1 with TRBJ2-2; 11 bases align to TRBD2. Unmatched junction bases numbered 10, after V lost 7 bases and J lost 5 bases. This CDR3 comprises 16 residues. CDR1 is SGHRS and CDR2 is YFSETQ in the germline V gene.

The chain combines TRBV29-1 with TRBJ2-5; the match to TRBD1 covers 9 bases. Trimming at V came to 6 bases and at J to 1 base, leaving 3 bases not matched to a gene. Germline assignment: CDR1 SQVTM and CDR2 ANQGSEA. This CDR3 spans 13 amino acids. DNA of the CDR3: TGCAGCGTGGGACAGGGACCCCAAGAGACCCAGTACTTC. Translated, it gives CSVGQGPQETQYF.